This T cell receptor (beta chain) originates from a study of radiation and T cells in renal cell carcinoma. Across the whole study: Nephrectomy followed 15 Gy stereotactic body radiation by 4 weeks.

About this clone: Its antigen is unidentified.

Profiling relied on immunoSEQ multiplex PCR, and the TCRdb table lists in-frame clones only, not all of them. This table holds 120,000 or so clones, roughly four fifths found once. Time point noted: blood 2 weeks post-SBRT. Treatment reported: 15 Gy SBRT to primary tumor, nephrectomy 4 weeks later. The J segment lost 6 bases and the V segment lost 6 bases, leaving 8 bases of the junction unmatched. Germline CDR1 is LNHDA and CDR2 is SQIVND (reference sequence). The CDR3 extends over 14 amino acids. General observations from the study: From baseline, blood top tumor clonotypes peaked at 2 weeks post-radiation. Pretreatment tumor biopsies were lacking, so baseline clonotypes are unknown.

This sequence originates from an older woman with renal cell carcinoma. Sample: blood, taken from a patient whose treatment included radiotherapy and nephrectomy. The J gene is TRBJ1-5, the V gene TRBV19; 7 nucleotides align to TRBD1. DNA for the CDR3: TGTGCCAGTAGCGACAGGGTGAGTAGTCAGCCCCAGCATTTT. The encoded protein is CASSDRVSSQPQHF. The full variable domain, rest sourced from reference TRBV19 and TRBJ1-5, is DGGITQSPKYLFRKEGQNVTLSCEQNLNHDAMYWYRQDPGQGLRLIYYSQIVNDFQKGDIAEGYSVSREKKESFPLTVTSAQKNPTAFYLCASSDRVSSQPQHFGDGTRLSIL.